This T cell receptor (beta chain) stems from a study of T cell repertoires in cytomegalovirus infection. As for the study in general: CMV infection together with matching HLA type was indicated by public TCR beta signatures. Study-level points and caveats: HLA-C-restricted, CMV-specific TCR beta clonotypes were dominant ex vivo. Pooled public TCR beta family frequency picked out CMV carriers with the relevant HLA.

The CDR3 has 16 amino acids. Deletions cut 3 bases from V and 5 bases from J, with 20 bases between. TCRdb called the reads again in MiXCR, with one record for every CDR3 protein. There are more than 400,000 distinct CDR3 sequences in the sample; more than 25% occur only once, and less than 15% lies in the top ten. In the case of this clonotype: As yet, its antigen is unknown.

The source material was PBMCs. This clonotype was sampled from a human donor in good health (CMV status not recorded). Some clones in this sample may be carry-over from other donors' samples. This chain joins TRBV12-3 or TRBV12-4 and TRBJ2-7; D is possibly TRBD2 (6 bases). This chain's CDR3 is CASSFWEMGGVDEQYF. The CDR3 nucleotides are TGTGCCAGCAGTTTCTGGGAGATGGGGGGAGTAGACGAGCAGTACTTC.